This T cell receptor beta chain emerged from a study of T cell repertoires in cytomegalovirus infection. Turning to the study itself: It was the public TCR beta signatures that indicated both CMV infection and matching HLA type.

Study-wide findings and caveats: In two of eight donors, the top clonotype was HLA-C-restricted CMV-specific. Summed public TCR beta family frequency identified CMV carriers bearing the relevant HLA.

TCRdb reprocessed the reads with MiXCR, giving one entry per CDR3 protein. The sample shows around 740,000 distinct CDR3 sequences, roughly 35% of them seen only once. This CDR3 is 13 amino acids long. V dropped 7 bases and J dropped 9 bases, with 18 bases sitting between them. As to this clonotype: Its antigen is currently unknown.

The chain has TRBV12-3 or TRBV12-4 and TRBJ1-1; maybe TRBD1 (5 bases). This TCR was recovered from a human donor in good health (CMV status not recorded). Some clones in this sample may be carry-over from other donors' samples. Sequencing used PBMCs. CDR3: CASIPDSRTKAFF. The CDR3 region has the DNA TGTGCCAGCATCCCCGACAGTCGTACTAAAGCTTTCTTT.